This T cell receptor beta chain was recorded in a study of graft-versus-host responses after intestinal transplantation (dated by TCRdb to the early 2020s). At the level of the whole study: The transplants that recipients received were multivisceral, liver-intestinal, or isolated intestinal. Anti-thymocyte globulin induction was given to all recipients, followed by maintenance tacrolimus and steroids for two to three years. After intestinal transplantation, graft-versus-host and host-versus-graft alloreactive T cell clones in the graft, circulation and bone marrow were tracked using bulk TCR-beta CDR3 sequencing. Alloreactive clones were identified by sequencing pre-transplant mixed lymphocyte reaction products and comparing them with unstimulated pre-transplant donor and recipient T cells. A cohort of fewer than 25 intestinal transplant recipients, including one retransplant, was enrolled, and 3 patients lacking pretransplant specimens were excluded. A peak of at least 4% donor T cells among recipient peripheral blood mononuclear cells was the definition used for donor T cell macrochimerism. Rather than going through the commercial service, samples from a few later patients were sequenced in-house on an Illumina MiSeq and processed with MiXCR. The paper as a whole reports these results and caveats: In the allografts of patients with donor T cell macrochimerism, GvH to HvG T cell clonal ratios were high. GvH clones were detected in recipient bone marrow, and some of these GvH clones were observed earlier in ileal mucosa or blood, consistent with an intestinal mucosal origin. Peak levels of circulating GvH clones were associated with declines in HvG clones early after transplant. The relatively low number and heterogeneity of intestinal transplant patients limited the conclusions.

This clone has just a few counts. The sample holds no much larger clone one base away, and base qualities are not on file. The library relied on the immunoSEQ multiplex PCR assay. For most patients, genomic DNA was isolated with the Qiagen DNeasy Blood and Tissue Kit and sent frozen to Adaptive Biotechnologies for TCR sequencing. High-throughput TCR-beta CDR3 sequencing of genomic DNA from most patients was performed by Adaptive Biotechnologies. Per the source publication's procedure: TCR sequencing data were retrieved from Adaptive's ImmunoSEQ software for around 20 patients, whereas three other patients were processed with MiXCR and VDJtools. To correct CD4 versus CD8 sorting errors, any sequence found in both subsets at a frequency ratio below 5:1 was removed. CDR3 nucleotide sequences shared between donor and recipient were removed because their origin could not be assigned. To count as alloreactive, a clone needed at least 2-fold expansion over unstimulated cells and a minimum CFSE-low frequency of 0.002% (template counts) or 0.001% (read counts). Clones detected in sequenced pre-transplant spleen, lymph node, or MLR CFSE-low populations of the donor or recipient were defined as mappable. The cumulative frequency of alloreactive clones was calculated as a percentage of all sequences, weighted by copy number. TCRdb limited this immuneACCESS table to in-frame rearrangements with V and J called. A share of clones is missing; checked studies link under half to unresolved V genes, and the rest is unexplained. V, J and clone size are taken as reported in that table, and D and trimming were inferred from the DNA itself. The sample yields 20,000 to 25,000 clones; about 45% were counted once. The top ten hold over 1.1% of the sample.

CDR1 and CDR2, looked up from the germline V gene, are ENHRY and SYGVKD. V drops 2 bases and J drops 5 bases, leaving 12 bases in between. The CDR3, cysteine through phenylalanine, is 14 amino acids long. The DNA shown is the 42-base CDR3, in frame from base 1. Read against the paper, the sample's time point label means: cells obtained before transplantation from donor or recipient. In mixed lymphocyte reactions, approximately 200,000 CFSE-labeled pre-transplant responders were plated with approximately 200,000 irradiated violet-dye-labeled stimulators and cultured for less than seven days. After the mixed lymphocyte reaction, proliferating CD3+CD4+CFSE-low and CD3+CD8+CFSE-low responder cells were FACS-sorted on a BD Influx sorter.

The input for sequencing was alloreactive CD8+ T cells from a mixed lymphocyte reaction culture, taken before transplantation. The cell subset or site label, as the study defines it: CFSE-low proliferating T cells sorted from approximately 6-day pre-transplant mixed lymphocyte reaction (GvH or HvG direction). The chain links TRBV10-3 with TRBJ2-5; TRBD1 is a weak D gene call, 6 bases matching. The clonotype comes from a human patient who was an organ donor for intestinal transplantation. The nucleotides are TGTGCCATCAGTGAGGAGGGGGAACTCGAGACCCAGTACTTC. Its protein reads: CAISEEGELETQYF.